A selection of T cell receptor beta chains follows, all from one sample in a study of blood T cell repertoires in COVID-19. Sequencing was performed with immunoSEQ multiplex PCR; in TCRdb, only in-frame clones are kept and a portion is missing. Of 300,000 to 400,000 clones in the sample, approximately 91% are singletons; the top ten hold roughly 3.6%. The sequencing sample was made of PBMCs or T cells enriched from blood (not recorded which). Receptor source: a woman aged 25-40 years who had been exposed to COVID-19. The CDR3 runs from the conserved cysteine through the conserved F or W. Each record gives: CDR3 DNA, CDR3 protein, J gene, D gene, clone size, V gene. The D gene is left open where the match is weak. Clone size is shown for a subset of rows, as once, few, many or a class of expanded clone.

TGTGCCAGCAGCCAAGGAAGACAGGGGATGAACACTGAAGCTTTCTTT,CASSQGRQGMNTEAFF,TRBJ1-1,TRBD1,-,TRBV14
TGTGCCAGCAGCTTAGACCAGGGCTCCTACGAGCAGTACTTC,CASSLDQGSYEQYF,TRBJ2-7,-,-,TRBV7-6
TGTGCCAGTAGTATAGTGGCGGGGTCCACTGAAGCTTTCTTT,CASSIVAGSTEAFF,TRBJ1-1,-,-,TRBV19
TGTGCCAGCAGCCCCAGGACAGGGGGCGCGTACGAGCAGTACTTC,CASSPRTGGAYEQYF,TRBJ2-7,TRBD1,-,TRBV7-9
TGCAGTGCTAGTAGGGGCTGGAACACTGAAGCTTTCTTT,CSASRGWNTEAFF,TRBJ1-1,-,-,TRBV20-1
TGTGCCAGCTCCGCCATGACAGGGGTCACCTACGAGCAGTACTTC,CASSAMTGVTYEQYF,TRBJ2-7,TRBD1,-,TRBV18
TGTGCCAGCAGCTTGGTTGGGCAGGCCGACTATGGCTACACCTTC,CASSLVGQADYGYTF,TRBJ1-2,-,once,TRBV5-6
TGTGCCAGCAGCGTTCTGGACAGGGGGCCTAGCTACACCTTC,CASSVLDRGPSYTF,TRBJ1-2,TRBD1,-,TRBV9
TGTGCCAGCAGCTTATCGGGGGGCGTCCTCACCGGGGAGCTGTTTTTT,CASSLSGGVLTGELFF,TRBJ2-2,-,-,TRBV7-2
TGTGCCAGCAGCTACGACAGAGAACGGGGCTACACCTTC,CASSYDRERGYTF,TRBJ1-2,-,-,TRBV7-3